The 24 T cell receptor beta chains below all came from one sample that was sequenced in a study of T cell repertoires in cytomegalovirus infection. A single record per CDR3 protein comes from TCRdb applying MiXCR to the reads. The table lists roughly 240,000 distinct CDR3 sequences, approximately 6.7% of them singletons. Specimen: PBMCs. These receptors were collected from a human donor in good health (CMV status not recorded). Some clones in this sample may be carry-over from other donors' samples.

This clonotype was observed at least ten times. This sequence joins TRBV29-1 and TRBJ1-2, with 11 bases aligning to TRBD1. The CDR3 is 16 amino acids. Germline V lookup: CDR1 SQVTM, CDR2 ANQGSEA. The ends lost 5 bases at V and 0 bases at J; junction bases unmatched: 8. The CDR3 is CSVMGQGGGANYGYTF. In DNA, the CDR3 is TGCAGCGTTATGGGACAGGGGGGGGGTGCTAACTATGGCTACACCTTC.

This clonotype appeared many times. V gene TRBV28 combines with J gene TRBJ1-4, with 9 bases identical to TRBD1. Germline V lookup: CDR1 MDHEN, CDR2 SYDVKM. This CDR3 is built from 15 residues. J was trimmed by 8 bases and V by 5 bases; bases with no gene match: 9. The CDR3 nucleotides read TGTGCCAGCAGTCCCGGGACAGGGCAGATAGAAAAACTGTTTTTT. Amino acids: CASSPGTGQIEKLFF.

The table lists this clonotype with many counts. V usage is TRBV2 and J usage is TRBJ1-3, with a tentative D call TRBD1 (5 bases). Germline V gene sequence: CDR1 SNHLY, CDR2 FYNNEI. Trimming removed 3 bases at V and 4 bases at J, with 10 bases between. The CDR3 is 14 amino acids. In nucleotides, the CDR3 is TGTGCCAGCAGTGACGCGAGGGGAGGAAACACCATATATTTT. It encodes CASSDARGGNTIYF.

This clonotype occurred many times. The chain links TRBV7-2 to TRBJ2-1; D unresolved. Germline loops: CDR1 SGHTA, CDR2 FQGNSA. Trimming pared 1 base from V and 7 bases from J, leaving 11 bases between. This CDR3 has 14 residues. The CDR3 sequence is CASSLVIDGNEQFF. The CDR3 DNA reads as TGTGCCAGCAGCTTAGTAATTGACGGGAATGAGCAGTTCTTC.

This clonotype was picked up many times. The chain links TRBV6-6 to TRBJ2-7; D might be TRBD1 (6 bases). In germline, CDR1 is MNHNY, CDR2 SVGAGI (reference sequence). The CDR3 is 13 residues long. V lost 5 bases to trimming and J lost 6 bases, with 14 bases between them. The CDR3 coding sequence is TGTGCCAGCAGTCTACAGGGCGTCGGCGAGCAGTACTTC. Amino acid sequence: CASSLQGVGEQYF.

This clonotype was picked up many times. The chain recombines TRBV20-1 with TRBJ1-1, with TRBD1 matching over 9 bases. This CDR3 spans 16 amino acids. Germline loops: CDR1 DFQATT, CDR2 SNEGSKA (reference sequence). V was pared by 5 bases and J by 1 base, with 11 bases of the junction left unmatched. The CDR3 loop reads CSAYETGGLGNTEAFF. CDR3 nucleotide sequence: TGCAGTGCTTACGAAACAGGGGGCTTGGGGAACACTGAAGCTTTCTTT.

This clonotype was recorded a few times. The V call is TRBV6-4, the J call TRBJ1-2, with TRBD1 matching 8 bases. CDR1 and CDR2 from the germline V gene are MRHNA and SNTAGT. The CDR3 spans 15 residues. Trimming at V came to 2 bases and at J to 6 bases, leaving 8 bases not matched to a gene. The CDR3, as DNA: TGTGCCAGCAGTGACAACTACCCAGGGGGCCATGGCTACACCTTC. It encodes CASSDNYPGGHGYTF.

This clonotype was seen ten or more times. The V gene is TRBV6-5, the J gene TRBJ1-4; D remains unclear. Germline lookup yields CDR1 MNHEY and CDR2 SVGAGI. The CDR3 is 18 amino acids. The V gene lost 2 bases and the J gene lost 3 bases, with 19 bases spanning the gap. CDR3 sequence (DNA): TGTGCCAGCAGTTACGGTGCAGGAACCCGTGGGCCTAATGAAAAACTGTTTTTT. It specifies CASSYGAGTRGPNEKLFF.

This clonotype showed up many times. The chain carries TRBV29-1 and TRBJ2-6; D gene uncertain. The CDR3 is made up of 13 amino acids. Germline V gene sequence: CDR1 SQVTM, CDR2 ANQGSEA. The V and J ends lost 4 bases and 1 base respectively, with 5 bases between them. Here the CDR3 reads CSVVPSGANVLTF. The CDR3 DNA follows: TGCAGCGTTGTGCCGTCTGGGGCCAACGTCCTGACTTTC.

This clonotype was detected ten times or more. V gene TRBV4-3 combines with J gene TRBJ1-5; D remains ambiguous. From germline, CDR1 is LGHNA and CDR2 YSLEER. The CDR3 loop spans 14 amino acids. The ends were cut back, 1 base at V and 7 bases at J, with 11 bases in the middle. The CDR3 nucleotides read TGCGCCAGCAGCCAAGGGCGGGGTTCGCAGCCCCAGCATTTT. Amino acids: CASSQGRGSQPQHF.

This clonotype was counted at least ten times. The chain combines TRBV6-2 or TRBV6-3 with TRBJ2-7; unclear D gene. Trimming pared 5 bases from V and 1 base from J, leaving 21 bases between. This CDR3 has 17 residues. CDR1 and CDR2 (germline): MNHEY, SVGEGT. The CDR3 DNA reads TGTGCCAGCAGTCGGCCTACATCAGAGGAAAGGTCCTACGAGCAGTACTTC. Residues: CASSRPTSEERSYEQYF.

This clonotype appeared many times. Just one base apart from a much larger clone, this may be a read error. The J gene is TRBJ2-7, the V gene TRBV5-4; TRBD2 agrees at 7 bases. Germline-derived CDR1 and CDR2 are SGHNT and YYREEE (reference sequence). The CDR3 totals 14 residues. The V segment lost 2 bases and the J segment 0 bases; nucleotides outside the gene matches: 2. The CDR3 coding sequence is TGTGCCAGCAGCTTCGGCGGGAGCTCCTACGAGCAGTACTTC. Translation gives CASSFGGSSYEQYF. Full variable domain (remainder filled in from reference TRBV5-4 and TRBJ2-7): ETGVTQSPTHLIKTRGQQVTLRCSSQSGHNTVSWYQQALGQGPQFIFQYYREEENGRGNFPPRFSGLQFPNYSSELNVNALELDDSALYLCASSFGGSSYEQYFGPGTRLTVT.

This clonotype was seen many times. V gene TRBV7-3 combines with J gene TRBJ2-1, with 12 bases matching TRBD2. There are 16 residues in the CDR3. Germline CDR1 and CDR2: SGHTA and FQGTGA. V was pared by 2 bases and J by 7 bases, with 6 bases of the junction left unmatched. This CDR3 reads CASSLRLAGVINEQFF. CDR3 DNA: TGTGCCAGCAGCTTACGACTAGCGGGGGTCATAAATGAGCAGTTCTTC.

The chain links TRBV20-1 to TRBJ2-3; D is ambiguous. This CDR3 contains 14 residues. The ends were cut back, 3 bases at V and 0 bases at J, with 10 bases in the middle. Looked up from germline, CDR1 is DFQATT and CDR2 is SNEGSKA (reference sequence). As DNA, the CDR3 is TGCAGTGCTAGTTTCCTAGTAAGCACAGATACGCAGTATTTT. The encoded protein is CSASFLVSTDTQYF.

This clonotype has ten or more counts. This chain links TRBV7-2 with TRBJ2-5, with 10 positions matching TRBD2. After removal of 5 bases from V and 5 bases from J, the junction contained 8 bases not matched to a gene. Germline CDR1 reads SGHTA; CDR2 reads FQGNSA. The CDR3 contains 15 residues. CDR3 protein: CASSPSGGAYETQYF. The CDR3 DNA is TGTGCCAGCAGCCCAAGCGGGGGGGCCTATGAGACCCAGTACTTC.

This clonotype was observed many times. The rearrangement joins TRBV12-3 or TRBV12-4 to TRBJ1-6; 9 bases fit TRBD1. The CDR3 loop spans 15 amino acids. V shed 5 bases, J shed 10 bases, and the junction held 9 bases outside the gene matches. The CDR3 bases are TGTGCCAGCAGTACCGCGGACAGGGGTCGATCACCCCTCCACTTT. Protein: CASSTADRGRSPLHF.

This clonotype was found many times. This chain links TRBV6-1 with TRBJ1-1, with D hard to call. This CDR3 region has 11 residues. V was pared by 5 bases and J by 5 bases, with 6 bases between. Germline V CDR1 and CDR2: MNHNS, SASEGT. This chain's CDR3 is CASSYMTEAFF. The CDR3 bases are TGTGCCAGCAGTTACATGACTGAAGCTTTCTTT.

This clonotype was observed at least ten times. The V gene is TRBV6-5, the J gene TRBJ2-5; D unclear. Germline CDR1 is MNHEY and CDR2 is SVGAGI. The V end lost 2 bases, the J end lost 3 bases, and 4 bases lay between the germline ends. This CDR3 comprises 12 residues. CDR3 nucleotide sequence: TGTGCCAGCAGTTACGGGGAAGAGACCCAGTACTTC. Translating gives CASSYGEETQYF.

This clonotype was found many times. The genes are TRBV19 and TRBJ1-1; D is unclear. The germline gives CDR1 LNHDA, CDR2 SQIVND (reference sequence). CDR3 length: 15 residues. Trimming took off 3 bases at V and 3 bases at J, with 14 bases between the two ends. Here the CDR3 reads CASSIRGERHTEAFF. The CDR3 region has the DNA TGTGCCAGTAGTATTCGTGGGGAACGTCACACTGAAGCTTTCTTT. Using reference TRBV19 and TRBJ1-1 for the parts outside the CDR3, the full variable domain is DGGITQSPKYLFRKEGQNVTLSCEQNLNHDAMYWYRQDPGQGLRLIYYSQIVNDFQKGDIAEGYSVSREKKESFPLTVTSAQKNPTAFYLCASSIRGERHTEAFFGQGTRLTVV.

This clonotype was counted only a few times. V gene TRBV29-1 combines with J gene TRBJ2-1, with 11 bases matching TRBD2. Per the germline V gene, CDR1 is SQVTM and CDR2 is ANQGSEA. With 6 bases clipped from V and 8 bases from J, the junction kept 15 bases outside the gene matches. The CDR3 covers 16 residues. This chain's CDR3 is CSVQGPLAGGYHEQFF. The CDR3 region has the DNA TGCAGCGTCCAAGGTCCCCTAGCGGGGGGATACCATGAGCAGTTCTTC.

Many counts were recorded for this clonotype. The rearrangement joins TRBV29-1 to TRBJ1-2; 9 nucleotides align to TRBD1. This CDR3 spans 14 amino acids. Trimming took 4 bases from V and 6 from J; bases not matched to a gene: 9. The germline V gene has CDR1 SQVTM and CDR2 ANQGSEA. The CDR3 reads CSVGPGTGTNGYTF. For the CDR3, the DNA is TGCAGCGTTGGCCCCGGGACAGGGACCAATGGCTACACCTTC.

This clonotype was observed at least ten times. This chain joins TRBV5-4 and TRBJ1-1; D is uncertain. The V gene lost 2 bases and the J gene lost 1 base, with 6 bases spanning the gap. The CDR3 runs 13 residues. The germline CDR1 and CDR2 sequences are SGHNT and YYREEE (reference sequence). CDR3 nucleotide sequence: TGTGCCAGCAGCTTAATAGAGAACACTGAAGCTTTCTTT. This sequence encodes CASSLIENTEAFF.

This clonotype was seen at least ten times. The junction departs from germline at one end; a sequencing error may be responsible. J is TRBJ2-1 and V is TRBV12-3 or TRBV12-4; 11 nucleotides line up with TRBD2. The length of the CDR3 is 15 residues. The chain's CDR3 is CASRLAGGDAFKQFF. CDR3 DNA sequence: TGTGCCAGCAGATTAGCGGGGGGGGACGCATTTAAGCAGTTCTTC.

This clonotype was counted ten times or more. CDR3 sequence reads: CASNFAGGATGELFF. The CDR3 DNA reads TGTGCCAGCAACTTCGCGGGGGGCGCCACCGGGGAGCTGTTTTTT. The rearrangement links TRBV7-3 to TRBJ2-2; 8 nucleotides agree with TRBD2. Germline-derived CDR1 and CDR2 are SGHTA and FQGTGA. The CDR3 has 15 amino acids. V was clipped by 7 bases and J by 4 bases; unmatched bases: 8.